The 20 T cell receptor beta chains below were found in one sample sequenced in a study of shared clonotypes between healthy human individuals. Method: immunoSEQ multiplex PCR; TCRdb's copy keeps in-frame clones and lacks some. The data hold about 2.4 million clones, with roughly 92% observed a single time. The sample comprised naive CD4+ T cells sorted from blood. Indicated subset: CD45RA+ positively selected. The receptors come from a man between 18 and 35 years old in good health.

CDR3 amino acids: CASSWGRSETQYF. The CDR3 bases are TGTGCCAGCAGTTGGGGACGGTCCGAGACCCAGTACTTC. The V gene is TRBV6-6, the J gene TRBJ2-5; D may correspond to TRBD1 or TRBD2 (5 bases each). With 4 bases removed from V and 5 bases from J, the gap between germline ends came to 11 bases. The CDR3 is 13 amino acids. Germline loops: CDR1 MNHNY, CDR2 SVGAGI (reference sequence).

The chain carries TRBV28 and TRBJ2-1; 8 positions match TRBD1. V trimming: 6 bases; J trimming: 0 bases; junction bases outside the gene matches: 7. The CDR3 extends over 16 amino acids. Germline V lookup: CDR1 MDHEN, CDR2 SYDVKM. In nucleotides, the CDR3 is TGTGCCAGCAGCTCCTACGGACAGGGCTCCTACAATGAGCAGTTCTTC. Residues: CASSSYGQGSYNEQFF.

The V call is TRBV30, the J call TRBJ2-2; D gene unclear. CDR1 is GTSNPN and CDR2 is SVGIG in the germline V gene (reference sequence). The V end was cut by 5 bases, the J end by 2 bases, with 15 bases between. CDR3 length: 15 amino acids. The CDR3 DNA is TGTGCCTGGCTCCCGCCCTCCCTTAACACCGGGGAGCTGTTTTTT. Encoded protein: CAWLPPSLNTGELFF.

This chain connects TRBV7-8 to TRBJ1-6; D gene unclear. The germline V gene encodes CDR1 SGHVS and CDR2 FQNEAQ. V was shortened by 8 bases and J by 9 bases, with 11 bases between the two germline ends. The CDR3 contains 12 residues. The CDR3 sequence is CASGGNGSPLHF. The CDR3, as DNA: TGTGCCAGCGGCGGGAACGGTTCACCCCTCCACTTT.

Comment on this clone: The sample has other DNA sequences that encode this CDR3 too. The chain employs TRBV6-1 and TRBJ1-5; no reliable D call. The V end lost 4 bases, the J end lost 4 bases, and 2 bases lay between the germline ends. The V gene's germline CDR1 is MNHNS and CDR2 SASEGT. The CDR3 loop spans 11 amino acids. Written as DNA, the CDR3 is TGTGCCAGCAGTGGAAATCAGCCCCAGCATTTT. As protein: CASSGNQPQHF.

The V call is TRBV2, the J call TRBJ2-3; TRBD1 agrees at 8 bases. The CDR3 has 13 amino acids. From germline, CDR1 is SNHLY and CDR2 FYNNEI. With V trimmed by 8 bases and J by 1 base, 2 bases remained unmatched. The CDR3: CASGQGRTDTQYF. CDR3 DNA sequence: TGTGCCAGCGGACAGGGTCGCACAGATACGCAGTATTTT.

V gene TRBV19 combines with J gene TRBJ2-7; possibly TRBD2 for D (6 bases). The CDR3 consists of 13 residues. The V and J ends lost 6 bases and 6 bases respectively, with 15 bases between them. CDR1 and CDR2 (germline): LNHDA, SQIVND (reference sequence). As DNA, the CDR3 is TGTGCCAGTAGCCCCGGGACTTTTCTCGAGCAGTACTTC. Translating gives CASSPGTFLEQYF.

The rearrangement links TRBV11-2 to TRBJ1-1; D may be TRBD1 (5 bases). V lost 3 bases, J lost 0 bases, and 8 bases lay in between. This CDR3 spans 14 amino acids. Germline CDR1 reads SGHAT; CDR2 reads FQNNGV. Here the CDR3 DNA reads TGTGCCAGCAGCTTTGACAGCTTGAACACTGAAGCTTTCTTT. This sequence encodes CASSFDSLNTEAFF.

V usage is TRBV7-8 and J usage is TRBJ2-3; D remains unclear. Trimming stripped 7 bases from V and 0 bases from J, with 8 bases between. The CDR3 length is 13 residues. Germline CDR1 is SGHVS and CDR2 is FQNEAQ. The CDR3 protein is CASKLGSTDTQYF. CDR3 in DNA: TGTGCCAGCAAGCTCGGGAGCACAGATACGCAGTATTTT.

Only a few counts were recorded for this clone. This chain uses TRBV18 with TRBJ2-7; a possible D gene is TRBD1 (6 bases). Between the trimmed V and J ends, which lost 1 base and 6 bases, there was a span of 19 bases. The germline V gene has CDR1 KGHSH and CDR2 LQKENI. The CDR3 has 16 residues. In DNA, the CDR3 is TGTGCCAGCTCACCACAGGCAGGCAAACAGGGCGCCGAGCAGTACTTC. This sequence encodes CASSPQAGKQGAEQYF.

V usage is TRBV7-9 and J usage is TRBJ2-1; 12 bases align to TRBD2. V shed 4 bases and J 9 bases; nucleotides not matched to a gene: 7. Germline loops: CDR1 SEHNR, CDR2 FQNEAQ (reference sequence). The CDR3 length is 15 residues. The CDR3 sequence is CASSSSGGANGEQFF. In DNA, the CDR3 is TGTGCCAGCAGCTCTAGCGGGGGGGCCAACGGTGAGCAGTTCTTC. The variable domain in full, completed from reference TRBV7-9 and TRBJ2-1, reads DTGVSQNPRHKITKRGQNVTFRCDPISEHNRLYWYRQTLGQGPEFLTYFQNEAQLEKSRLLSDRFSAERPKGSFSTLEIQRTEQGDSAMYLCASSSSGGANGEQFFGPGTRLTVL.

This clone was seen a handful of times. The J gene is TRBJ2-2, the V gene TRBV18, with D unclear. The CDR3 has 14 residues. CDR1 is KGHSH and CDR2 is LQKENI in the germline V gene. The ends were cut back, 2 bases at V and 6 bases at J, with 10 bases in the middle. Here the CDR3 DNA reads TGTGCCAGCTCACCAAATTCGGATTCCGGGGAGCTGTTTTTT. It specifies CASSPNSDSGELFF.

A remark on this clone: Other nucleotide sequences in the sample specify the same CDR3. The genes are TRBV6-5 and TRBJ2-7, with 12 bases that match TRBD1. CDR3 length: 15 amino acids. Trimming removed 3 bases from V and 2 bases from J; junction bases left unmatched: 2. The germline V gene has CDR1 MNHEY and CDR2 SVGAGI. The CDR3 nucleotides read TGTGCCAGCAGTTATAGGGACAGGGGGCCCTACGAGCAGTACTTC. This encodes CASSYRDRGPYEQYF.

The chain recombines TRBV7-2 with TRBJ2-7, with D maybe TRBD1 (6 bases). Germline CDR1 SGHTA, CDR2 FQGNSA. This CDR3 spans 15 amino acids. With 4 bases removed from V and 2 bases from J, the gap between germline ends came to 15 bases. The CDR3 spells CASSSRQATPYEQYF. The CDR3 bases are TGTGCCAGCAGCTCTAGACAGGCCACCCCCTACGAGCAGTACTTC. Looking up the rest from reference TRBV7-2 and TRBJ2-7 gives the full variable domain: GAGVSQSPSNKVTEKGKDVELRCDPISGHTALYWYRQSLGQGLEFLIYFQGNSAPDKSGLPSDRFSAERTGGSVSTLTIQRTQQEDSAVYLCASSSRQATPYEQYFGPGTRLTVT.

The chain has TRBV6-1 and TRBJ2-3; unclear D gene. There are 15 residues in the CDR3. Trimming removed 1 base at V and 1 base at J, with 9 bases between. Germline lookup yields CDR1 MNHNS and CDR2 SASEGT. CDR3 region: CASSEEDRRTDTQYF. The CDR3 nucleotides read TGTGCCAGCAGTGAAGAGGACCGACGCACAGATACGCAGTATTTT.

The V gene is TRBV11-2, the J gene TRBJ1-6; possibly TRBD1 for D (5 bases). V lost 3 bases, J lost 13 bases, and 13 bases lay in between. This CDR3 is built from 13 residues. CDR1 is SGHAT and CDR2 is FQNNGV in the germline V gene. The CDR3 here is CASSLGELEPLHF. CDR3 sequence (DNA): TGTGCCAGCAGCTTGGGGGAGTTAGAGCCCCTCCACTTT.

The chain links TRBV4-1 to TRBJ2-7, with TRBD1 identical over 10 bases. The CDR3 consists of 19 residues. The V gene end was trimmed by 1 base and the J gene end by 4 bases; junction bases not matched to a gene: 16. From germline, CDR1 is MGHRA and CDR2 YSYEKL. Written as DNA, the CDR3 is TGCGCCAGCAGCCAAGTTATCTGGACTGGGACAGGGGAATCTTACGAGCAGTACTTC. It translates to CASSQVIWTGTGESYEQYF.

The CDR3 coding sequence is TGTGCCAGCAGTGAGGAGGAGTCTAGGGGGTTGCCCCAGCATTTT. It yields the protein CASSEEESRGLPQHF. This chain connects TRBV2 to TRBJ1-5; a possible D gene is TRBD1 (6 bases). The germline V gene has CDR1 SNHLY and CDR2 FYNNEI. This CDR3 has 15 amino acids. Trimming pared 3 bases from V and 9 bases from J, leaving 18 bases between.

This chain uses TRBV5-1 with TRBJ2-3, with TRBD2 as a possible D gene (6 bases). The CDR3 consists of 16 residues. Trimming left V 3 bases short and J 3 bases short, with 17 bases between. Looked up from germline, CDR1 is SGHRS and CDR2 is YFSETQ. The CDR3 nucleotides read TGCGCCAGCAGCTGGGGGGTGGCCGGCAGAACAGATACGCAGTATTTT. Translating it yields CASSWGVAGRTDTQYF. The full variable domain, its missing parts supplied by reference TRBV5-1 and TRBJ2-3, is KAGVTQTPRYLIKTRGQQVTLSCSPISGHRSVSWYQQTPGQGLQFLFEYFSETQRNKGNFPGRFSGRQFSNSRSEMNVSTLELGDSALYLCASSWGVAGRTDTQYFGPGTRLTVL.

The CDR3 here is CASTPQPGHGTDTQYF. The CDR3 nucleotides are TGTGCCAGCACCCCTCAACCGGGCCACGGCACAGATACGCAGTATTTT. The rearrangement joins TRBV21-1 to TRBJ2-3. TRBV21-1 is a documented pseudogene. The CDR3 covers 16 residues.